The 5 T cell receptor beta chains below come from one sample, sequenced in a study of T cells in Graves' hyperthyroidism and ophthalmopathy. RNA transcripts served as the template for amplifying TCR beta CDR3 regions. HTBI primers were the set used in a first-round RT-PCR of the TCR CDR3. TCRdb re-derived calls from the multiplex PCR reads in MiXCR, one entry per CDR3 protein. The sample contains roughly 280,000 distinct CDR3 sequences, over 15% of which appear only once. The sequenced sample was blood. These TCRs come from a woman aged 60 to 75 with Graves' ophthalmopathy.

This clonotype occurred many times. A junction boundary mismatches the germline segment, possibly from a read error. The chain uses TRBV2 and TRBJ2-2; tentative D call: TRBD1 (6 bases). CDR3 length equals 14 residues. CDR1 and CDR2 from the germline V gene are SNHLY and FYNNEI. The CDR3 spells CASSEGLGAGELFF. CDR3 DNA sequence: TGTGCCAGCAGCGAAGGTTTGGGGGCAGGGGAGCTGTTTTTT.

A remark on this clonotype: A read error may be the cause here, since a much bigger clone is one base away. The chain employs TRBV12-3 or TRBV12-4 and TRBJ2-1; D may be TRBD1 (6 bases). V was pared by 4 bases and J by 4 bases, with 14 bases between. The CDR3 is made up of 15 amino acids. The CDR3 here is CASSSLGGVYNEQFF. The CDR3 DNA reads TGTGCCAGCAGTTCACTAGGGGGAGTTTACAATGAGCAGTTCTTC.

This clonotype occurred many times. This chain connects TRBV2 to TRBJ2-1; 8 bases line up with TRBD2. CDR1 is SNHLY and CDR2 is FYNNEI in the germline V gene. The junction had 5 bases not matched to a gene; V was cut back by 10 bases and J by 0 bases. The CDR3 totals 14 residues. This CDR3 is CANKRETSYNEQFF. The CDR3 DNA follows: TGTGCCAACAAGCGGGAGACCTCCTACAATGAGCAGTTCTTC.

This clonotype has at least ten counts. DNA of the CDR3: TGTGCCAGCAGCGCAGGACAGGGGAGAAACACTGAAGCTTTCTTT. Translation gives CASSAGQGRNTEAFF. The chain uses TRBV5-6 and TRBJ1-1, with 9 bases identical to TRBD1. This CDR3 region has 15 residues. V was pared by 4 bases and J by 2 bases, with 6 bases of the junction left unmatched. Germline V gene sequence: CDR1 SGHDT, CDR2 YYEEEE. Supplemented by reference TRBV5-6 and TRBJ1-1, the full variable domain reads DAGVTQSPTHLIKTRGQQVTLRCSPKSGHDTVSWYQQALGQGPQFIFQYYEEEERQRGNFPDRFSGHQFPNYSSELNVNALLLGDSALYLCASSAGQGRNTEAFFGQGTRLTVV.

This clonotype appeared many times. This rearrangement joins TRBV20-1 to TRBJ2-1; D gene uncertain. The CDR3 extends over 13 amino acids. Germline loops: CDR1 DFQATT, CDR2 SNEGSKA (reference sequence). V lost 1 base to trimming and J lost 6 bases, with 10 bases between them. DNA of the CDR3: TGCAGTGCTAGAGGTTTCCTAGTCAATGAGCAGTTCTTC. Amino acid sequence: CSARGFLVNEQFF.